This TCR beta chain was sequenced during a study of cytomegalovirus exposure and HLA in healthy donors. On the study more broadly: Drawn from HLA-typed donors, approximately 86 million unique TCRs were held in an early data release. Study results and caveats: TCR beta V- and J-gene trimming was later associated with a missense DCLRE1C variant. Earlier analysis yielded a pattern in which most TCR beta V segments were productive about 90% or about 30% of the time.

PCR primers comprised 60 Vbeta and 13 Jbeta primers. As originally analysed: Around 80 million unique TCR beta chains, around 11 million of them shared, were counted by a later analysis. Libraries were prepared by immunoSEQ multiplex PCR; TCRdb keeps only in-frame clonotypes and omits some of them. D and trimming were read from the DNA, whereas the V and J calls and clone size are those reported in that table. The data contain some 170,000 clones, around 77% of them singletons. Germline loops: CDR1 KGHSH, CDR2 LQKENI. Trimming took 5 bases from V and 1 from J, leaving 15 bases between them. The CDR3 is 15 residues long. About this clone: What it binds is not known.

The clonotype comes from a man under 40 in good health and CMV-seropositive. The genes are TRBV18 and TRBJ2-7; possible D gene TRBD1, 5 bases. What was sequenced was PBMCs. The CDR3 is CASSSSQDNSYEQYF. For the CDR3, the DNA is TGTGCCAGCTCATCCTCCCAGGACAATTCCTACGAGCAGTACTTC.